The 17 T cell receptor beta chains presented below share a single source sample, sequenced in a study of OX40 agonist ivuxolimab in advanced cancers. Only in-frame clones appear in the TCRdb table, and some are missing; sequencing was by immunoSEQ multiplex PCR. This sample carries nearly 25,000 clones, about three quarters of them seen once, and the ten largest clones take around 19%. The sequencing here drew on CD4+ or CD8+ T cells sorted from blood, taken in a trial of the OX40 agonist ivuxolimab. All receptors derive from an adult with an advanced solid tumor such as melanoma, head and neck, liver or kidney cancer.

This clone was seen only a few times. The V and J genes are TRBV9 and TRBJ1-2; no firm D call. The germline V and J ends were trimmed by 3 bases and 5 bases, with 8 bases remaining between them. The CDR3 is 12 residues long. The germline CDR1 and CDR2 sequences are SGDLS and YYNGEE. This CDR3 is CASSGLGYGYTF. CDR3 nucleotide sequence: TGTGCCAGCAGCGGCTTGGGTTATGGCTACACCTTC. The full variable domain, in which reference TRBV9 and TRBJ1-2 provide the parts outside the CDR3, is DSGVTQTPKHLITATGQRVTLRCSPRSGDLSVYWYQQSLDQGLQFLIQYYNGEERAKGNILERFSAQQFPDLHSELNLSSLELGDSALYFCASSGLGYGYTFGSGTRLTVV.

This clone appeared a few times. This chain joins TRBV5-1 and TRBJ2-3; D tentatively fits TRBD1 or TRBD2 (5 bases each). V was clipped by 5 bases and J by 4 bases, with 5 bases between them. The CDR3 sequence is 11 residues long. Germline CDR1 reads SGHRS; CDR2 reads YFSETQ. The CDR3 loop is CASRGADTQYF. CDR3 DNA sequence: TGCGCCAGCAGGGGGGCAGATACGCAGTATTTT.

The rearrangement uses TRBV6-5 and TRBJ2-7; the match to TRBD1 covers 9 bases. The junction had 1 base not matched to a gene; V was cut back by 2 bases and J by 2 bases. Germline V gives CDR1 MNHEY, CDR2 SVGAGI. CDR3 length: 14 residues. CDR3 in amino acids: CASSYRDRAYEQYF. In DNA, the CDR3 is TGTGCCAGCAGTTACAGGGACAGGGCCTACGAGCAGTACTTC.

J is TRBJ2-5 and V is TRBV9; TRBD2 might be the D (5 bases). The CDR3 totals 14 residues. Germline CDR1 is SGDLS and CDR2 is YYNGEE. Trimming took 0 bases from V and 5 from J, leaving 11 bases between them. Here the CDR3 DNA reads TGTGCCAGCAGCGTAGGAACGTGGGAGGAGACCCAGTACTTC. Its protein is CASSVGTWEETQYF.

This chain uses TRBV5-1 with TRBJ2-1; 12 bases line up with TRBD2. In germline, CDR1 is SGHRS, CDR2 YFSETQ. Unmatched junction bases numbered 5, after V lost 3 bases and J lost 1 base. The CDR3 is made up of 17 amino acids. The CDR3 loop reads CASSSGTSGLSYNEQFF. Written as DNA, the CDR3 is TGCGCCAGCAGCTCGGGGACTAGCGGGTTGTCCTACAATGAGCAGTTCTTC. Drawing the rest from reference TRBV5-1 and TRBJ2-1, the complete variable domain is KAGVTQTPRYLIKTRGQQVTLSCSPISGHRSVSWYQQTPGQGLQFLFEYFSETQRNKGNFPGRFSGRQFSNSRSEMNVSTLELGDSALYLCASSSGTSGLSYNEQFFGPGTRLTVL.

This clone was recorded a few times. The V call is TRBV30, the J call TRBJ1-1; no reliable D call. The CDR3 loop spans 12 amino acids. V was shortened by 5 bases and J by 4 bases, with 11 bases between the two germline ends. Germline V lookup: CDR1 GTSNPN, CDR2 SVGIG (reference sequence). The CDR3 loop reads CAWGPTSTEAFF. DNA for the CDR3: TGTGCCTGGGGACCGACCAGCACTGAAGCTTTCTTT.

This clone has a handful of counts. The chain is built from TRBV19 and TRBJ1-5; D remains unclear. Germline V CDR1 and CDR2: LNHDA, SQIVND (reference sequence). The ends were cut back, 4 bases at V and 3 bases at J, with 10 bases in the middle. This CDR3 spans 14 amino acids. The CDR3 DNA is TGTGCCAGTAGTAAGGTAGGGAACAATCAGCCCCAGCATTTT. Protein product: CASSKVGNNQPQHF.

This clone is medium-sized in the sample. This chain links TRBV27 with TRBJ2-7; a weak D match, TRBD1 (6 bases). The CDR3 totals 15 residues. The V end was cut by 5 bases, the J end by 5 bases, with 19 bases between. The germline V gene encodes CDR1 MNHEY and CDR2 SMNVEV (reference sequence). The DNA of the CDR3 is TGTGCCAGCAGTCCTGGGACATACCCCGCGGACGAGCAGTACTTC. Its translation is CASSPGTYPADEQYF.

V usage is TRBV6-5 and J usage is TRBJ2-5, with D unresolved. Germline CDR1 reads MNHEY; CDR2 reads SVGAGI. The CDR3 contains 11 residues. V lost 7 bases, J lost 5 bases, and 8 bases lay in between. The CDR3, as DNA: TGTGCCAGCACACTCATGGAGACCCAGTACTTC. Its translation is CASTLMETQYF.

The chain couples TRBV5-8 to TRBJ2-7; no definite D call. CDR3 length equals 11 residues. Per germline, CDR1 SGHTS and CDR2 YDEGEE. Trimming removed 0 bases at V and 4 bases at J, with 2 bases between. The CDR3 reads CASSLGYEQYF. CDR3 DNA: TGTGCCAGCAGCTTGGGATACGAGCAGTACTTC. The entire variable domain, with the rest obtained from reference TRBV5-8 and TRBJ2-7, is as follows: EAGVTQSPTHLIKTRGQQATLRCSPISGHTSVYWYQQALGLGLQFLLWYDEGEERNRGNFPPRFSGRQFPNYSSELNVNALELEDSALYLCASSLGYEQYFGPGTRLTVT.

This chain links TRBV9 with TRBJ2-2; 12 nucleotides line up with TRBD1. Trimming took 1 base from V and 2 from J; bases not matched to a gene: 3. CDR1 and CDR2 from the germline V gene are SGDLS and YYNGEE. The CDR3 extends over 17 amino acids. For the CDR3, the DNA is TGTGCCAGCAGCGTACTGGGACAGGGGGCTAACACCGGGGAGCTGTTTTTT. It translates to CASSVLGQGANTGELFF.

This rearrangement joins TRBV5-6 to TRBJ2-3; 9 bases are shared with TRBD2. V lost 4 bases, J lost 4 bases, and 7 bases stayed unmatched. Germline lookup yields CDR1 SGHDT and CDR2 YYEEEE. The CDR3 totals 15 residues. For the CDR3, the DNA is TGTGCCAGCAGCGGAGTAGCGGGAGAGGCAGATACGCAGTATTTT. Translated, it gives CASSGVAGEADTQYF.

This sequence joins TRBV6-1 and TRBJ1-5; D remains unclear. The CDR3 runs to 13 residues. Germline CDR1 MNHNS, CDR2 SASEGT. Trimming took off 4 bases at V and 3 bases at J, with 7 bases between the two ends. The CDR3 nucleotides are TGTGCCAGCAGTGCCACATCCAATCAGCCCCAGCATTTT. Amino acid sequence: CASSATSNQPQHF.

The chain combines TRBV6-4 with TRBJ2-3; D is unresolved. The V end was cut by 4 bases, the J end by 1 base, with 15 bases between. Germline-derived CDR1 and CDR2 are MRHNA and SNTAGT. The CDR3 loop spans 16 amino acids. CDR3 DNA: TGTGCCAGCAGTGCCCAGCCAGAGGTGGGCACAGATACGCAGTATTTT. Translation: CASSAQPEVGTDTQYF.

The chain uses TRBV5-1 and TRBJ2-1, with no clear D. The V gene lost 3 bases and the J gene lost 7 bases, with 8 bases spanning the gap. This CDR3 spans 12 amino acids. The germline CDR1 and CDR2 sequences are SGHRS and YFSETQ. CDR3 bases: TGCGCCAGCAGCTATGGTCAGAATGAGCAGTTCTTC. This sequence encodes CASSYGQNEQFF.

The gene calls are TRBV10-1 and TRBJ2-3; tentative D call: TRBD2 (6 bases). The germline CDR1 and CDR2 sequences are WNHNN and SYGVQD (reference sequence). V lost 1 base to trimming and J lost 7 bases, with 15 bases between them. The CDR3 totals 15 residues. The CDR3, as DNA: TGCGCCAGCAGTGAGTTTCCGGGAGTAAGGAATACGCAGTATTTT. It yields the protein CASSEFPGVRNTQYF.

The rearrangement uses TRBV9 and TRBJ2-3; D perhaps matches TRBD2 (5 bases). The CDR3 runs to 15 residues. Trimming took 4 bases from V and 0 from J, leaving 12 bases between them. Looked up from germline, CDR1 is SGDLS and CDR2 is YYNGEE. For the CDR3, the DNA is TGTGCCAGCAGCTTAATGGGAGCTAGCACAGATACGCAGTATTTT. Protein product: CASSLMGASTDTQYF.